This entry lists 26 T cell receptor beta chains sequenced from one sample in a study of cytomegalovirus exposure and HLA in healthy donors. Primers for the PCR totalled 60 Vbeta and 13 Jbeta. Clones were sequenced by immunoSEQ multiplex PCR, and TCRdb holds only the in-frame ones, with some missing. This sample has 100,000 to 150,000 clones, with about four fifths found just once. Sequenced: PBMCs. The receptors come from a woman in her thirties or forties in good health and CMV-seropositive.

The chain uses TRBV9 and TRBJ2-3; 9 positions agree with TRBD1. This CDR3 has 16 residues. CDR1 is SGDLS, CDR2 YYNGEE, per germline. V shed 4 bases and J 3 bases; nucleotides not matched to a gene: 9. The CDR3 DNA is TGTGCCAGCAGCCCGCTCTGGGACAGGGAGACAGATACGCAGTATTTT. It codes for CASSPLWDRETDTQYF.

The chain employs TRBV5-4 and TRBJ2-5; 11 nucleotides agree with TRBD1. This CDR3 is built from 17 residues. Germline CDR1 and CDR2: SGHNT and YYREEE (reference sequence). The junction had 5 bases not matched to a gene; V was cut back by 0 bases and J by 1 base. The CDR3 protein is CASSLGSGTGGQETQYF. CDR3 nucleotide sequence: TGTGCCAGCAGCTTGGGGTCCGGGACAGGGGGCCAAGAGACCCAGTACTTC.

Written as DNA, the CDR3 is TGTGCCAGCAGTGAACGGACAGCTGGAAACACCATATATTTT. This sequence encodes CASSERTAGNTIYF. The rearrangement uses TRBV6-1 and TRBJ1-3; a weak D match, TRBD1 (6 bases). The CDR3 loop spans 14 amino acids. Trimming took 2 bases from V and 2 from J, leaving 7 bases between them. In germline, CDR1 is MNHNS, CDR2 SASEGT.

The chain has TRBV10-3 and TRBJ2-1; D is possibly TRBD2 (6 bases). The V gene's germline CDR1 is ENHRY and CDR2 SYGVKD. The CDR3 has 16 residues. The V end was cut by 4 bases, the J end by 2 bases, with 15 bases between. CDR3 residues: CAISGPGGGTYNEQFF. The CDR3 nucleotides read TGTGCCATCAGTGGTCCTGGAGGCGGGACCTACAATGAGCAGTTCTTC.

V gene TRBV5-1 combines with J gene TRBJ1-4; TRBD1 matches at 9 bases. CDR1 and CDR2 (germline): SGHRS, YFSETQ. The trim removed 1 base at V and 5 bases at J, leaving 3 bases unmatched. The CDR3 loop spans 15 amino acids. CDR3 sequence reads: CASSLLGTGNEKLFF. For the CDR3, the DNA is TGCGCCAGCAGCTTGCTCGGGACAGGGAATGAAAAACTGTTTTTT.

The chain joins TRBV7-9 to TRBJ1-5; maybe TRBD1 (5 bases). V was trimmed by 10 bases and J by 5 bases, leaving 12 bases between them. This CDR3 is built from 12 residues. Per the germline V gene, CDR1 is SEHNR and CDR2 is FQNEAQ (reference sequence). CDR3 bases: TGTGCCACCGCGGGGGGGGATCAGCCCCAGCATTTT. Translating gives CATAGGDQPQHF. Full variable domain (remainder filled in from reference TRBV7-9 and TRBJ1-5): DTGVSQNPRHKITKRGQNVTFRCDPISEHNRLYWYRQTLGQGPEFLTYFQNEAQLEKSRLLSDRFSAERPKGSFSTLEIQRTEQGDSAMYLCATAGGDQPQHFGDGTRLSIL.

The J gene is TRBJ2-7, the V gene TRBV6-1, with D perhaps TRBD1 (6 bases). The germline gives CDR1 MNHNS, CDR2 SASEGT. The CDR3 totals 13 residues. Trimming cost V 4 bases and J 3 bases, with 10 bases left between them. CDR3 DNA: TGTGCCAGCAGTGTGGGACAATACTACGAGCAGTACTTC. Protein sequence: CASSVGQYYEQYF.

CDR3 sequence reads: CASSSWPSLNNEQFF. The CDR3 DNA reads as TGTGCCAGCAGTTCGTGGCCATCCCTTAACAATGAGCAGTTCTTC. The rearrangement joins TRBV6-6 to TRBJ2-1; D is ambiguous. Trimming shortened V by 4 bases and J by 5 bases, and 15 bases separated the two germline ends. The CDR3 sequence is 15 residues long. Germline CDR1 reads MNHNY; CDR2 reads SVGAGI (reference sequence).

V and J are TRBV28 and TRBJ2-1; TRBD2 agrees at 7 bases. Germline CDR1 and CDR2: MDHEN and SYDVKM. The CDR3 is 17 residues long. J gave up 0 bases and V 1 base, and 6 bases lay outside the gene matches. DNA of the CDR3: TGTGCCAGCAGTTTATTTGGCGGGAGTGTCTCCTACAATGAGCAGTTCTTC. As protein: CASSLFGGSVSYNEQFF.

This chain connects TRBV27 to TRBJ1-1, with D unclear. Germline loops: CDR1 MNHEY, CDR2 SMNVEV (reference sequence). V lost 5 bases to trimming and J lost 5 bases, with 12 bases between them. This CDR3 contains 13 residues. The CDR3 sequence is CASSAAQVTEAFF. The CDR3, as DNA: TGTGCCAGCAGTGCCGCCCAGGTGACTGAAGCTTTCTTT.

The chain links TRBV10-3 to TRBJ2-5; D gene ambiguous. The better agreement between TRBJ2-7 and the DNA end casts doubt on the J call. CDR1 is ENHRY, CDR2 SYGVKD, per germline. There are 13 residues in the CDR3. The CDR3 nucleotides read TGTGCCATCAGTGAGTCGAAAACCTACGAGCAGTACTTC. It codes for CAISESKTYEQYF.

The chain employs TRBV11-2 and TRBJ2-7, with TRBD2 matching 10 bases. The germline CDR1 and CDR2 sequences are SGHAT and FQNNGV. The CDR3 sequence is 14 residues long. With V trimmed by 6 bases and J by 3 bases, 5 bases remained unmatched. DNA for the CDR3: TGTGCCAGCAGGAGCGGGAGGGGTGGCTACGAGCAGTACTTC. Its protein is CASRSGRGGYEQYF. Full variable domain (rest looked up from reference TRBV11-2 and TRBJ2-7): EAGVAQSPRYKIIEKRQSVAFWCNPISGHATLYWYQQILGQGPKLLIQFQNNGVVDDSQLPKDRFSAERLKGVDSTLKIQPAKLEDSAVYLCASRSGRGGYEQYFGPGTRLTVT.

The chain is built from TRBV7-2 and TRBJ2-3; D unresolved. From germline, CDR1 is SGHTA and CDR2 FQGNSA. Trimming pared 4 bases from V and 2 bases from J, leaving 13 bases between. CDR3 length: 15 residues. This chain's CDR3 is CASSSRGKNTDTQYF. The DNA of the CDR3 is TGTGCCAGCAGCTCTAGAGGCAAGAACACAGATACGCAGTATTTT. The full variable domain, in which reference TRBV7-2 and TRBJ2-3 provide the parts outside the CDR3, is GAGVSQSPSNKVTEKGKDVELRCDPISGHTALYWYRQSLGQGLEFLIYFQGNSAPDKSGLPSDRFSAERTGGSVSTLTIQRTQQEDSAVYLCASSSRGKNTDTQYFGPGTRLTVL.

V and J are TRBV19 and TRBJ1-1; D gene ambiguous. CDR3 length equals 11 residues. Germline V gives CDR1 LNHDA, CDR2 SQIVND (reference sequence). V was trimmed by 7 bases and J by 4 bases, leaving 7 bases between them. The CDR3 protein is CASTMSTEAFF. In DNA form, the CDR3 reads TGTGCCAGTACCATGTCCACTGAAGCTTTCTTT.

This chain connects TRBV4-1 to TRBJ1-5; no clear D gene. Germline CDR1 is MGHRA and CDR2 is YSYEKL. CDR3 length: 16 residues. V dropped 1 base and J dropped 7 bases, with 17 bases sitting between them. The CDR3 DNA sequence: TGCGCCAGCAGCCAAGTTTGGTCGGCGAGCGTCCAGCCCCAGCATTTT. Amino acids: CASSQVWSASVQPQHF.

For the CDR3, the DNA is TGTGCCAGCAGCTTATCTTACTCTGGAAACACCATATATTTT. It specifies CASSLSYSGNTIYF. The chain is built from TRBV7-2 and TRBJ1-3; D remains ambiguous. The CDR3 consists of 14 residues. Per the germline V gene, CDR1 is SGHTA and CDR2 is FQGNSA. Trimming took 2 bases from V and 0 from J, leaving 5 bases between them.

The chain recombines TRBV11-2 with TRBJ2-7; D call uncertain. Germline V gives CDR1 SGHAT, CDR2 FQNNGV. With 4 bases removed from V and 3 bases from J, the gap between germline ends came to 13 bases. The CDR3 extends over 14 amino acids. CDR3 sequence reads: CASSSPPRSYEQYF. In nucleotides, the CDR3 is TGTGCCAGCAGCTCCCCTCCACGCAGCTACGAGCAGTACTTC.

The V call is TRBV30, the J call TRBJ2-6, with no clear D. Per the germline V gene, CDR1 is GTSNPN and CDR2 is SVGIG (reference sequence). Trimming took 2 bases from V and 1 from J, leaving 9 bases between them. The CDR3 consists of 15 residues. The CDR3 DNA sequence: TGTGCCTGGAGTCCCGGCGGATCTGGGGCCAACGTCCTGACTTTC. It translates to CAWSPGGSGANVLTF.

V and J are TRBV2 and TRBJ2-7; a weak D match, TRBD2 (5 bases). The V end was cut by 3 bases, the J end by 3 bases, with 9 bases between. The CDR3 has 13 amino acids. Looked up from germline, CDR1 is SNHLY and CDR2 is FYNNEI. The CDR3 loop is CASSEGSGYEQYF. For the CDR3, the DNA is TGTGCCAGCAGTGAGGGCAGCGGCTACGAGCAGTACTTC.

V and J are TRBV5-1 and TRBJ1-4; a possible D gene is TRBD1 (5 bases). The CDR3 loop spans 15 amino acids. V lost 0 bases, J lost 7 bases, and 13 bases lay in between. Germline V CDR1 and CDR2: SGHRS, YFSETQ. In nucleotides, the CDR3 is TGCGCCAGCAGCTTGGACGGGGGTAGTGGTGAAAAACTGTTTTTT. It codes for CASSLDGGSGEKLFF.

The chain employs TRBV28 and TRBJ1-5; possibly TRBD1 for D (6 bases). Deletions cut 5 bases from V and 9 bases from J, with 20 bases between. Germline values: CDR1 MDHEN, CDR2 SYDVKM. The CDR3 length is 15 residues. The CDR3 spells CASSTGSRSEGPQHF. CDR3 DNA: TGTGCCAGCAGTACAGGGTCTCGGAGCGAGGGGCCCCAGCATTTT.

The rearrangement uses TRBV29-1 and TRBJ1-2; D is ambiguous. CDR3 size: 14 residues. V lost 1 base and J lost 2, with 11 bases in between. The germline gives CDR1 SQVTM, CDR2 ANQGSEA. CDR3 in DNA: TGCAGCGTTGAAGTCGGTAAACTCAACTATGGCTACACCTTC. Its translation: CSVEVGKLNYGYTF.

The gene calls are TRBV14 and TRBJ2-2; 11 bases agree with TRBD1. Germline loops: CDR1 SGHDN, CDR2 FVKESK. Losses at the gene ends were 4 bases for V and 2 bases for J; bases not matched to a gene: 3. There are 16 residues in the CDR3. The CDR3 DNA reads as TGTGCCAGCAGCCCGTGGACAGGGGGCAACACCGGGGAGCTGTTTTTT. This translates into CASSPWTGGNTGELFF.

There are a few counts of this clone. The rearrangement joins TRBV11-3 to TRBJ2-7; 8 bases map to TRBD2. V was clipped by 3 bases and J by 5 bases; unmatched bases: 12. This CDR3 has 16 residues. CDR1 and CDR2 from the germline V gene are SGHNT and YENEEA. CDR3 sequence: CASSFPGTSGADEQYF. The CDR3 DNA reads TGTGCCAGCAGCTTCCCCGGGACTAGTGGGGCCGACGAGCAGTACTTC.

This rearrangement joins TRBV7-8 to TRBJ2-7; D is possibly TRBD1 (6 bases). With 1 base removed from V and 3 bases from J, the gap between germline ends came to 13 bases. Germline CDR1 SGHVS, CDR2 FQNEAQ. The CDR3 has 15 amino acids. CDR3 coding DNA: TGTGCCAGCAGCTTAGTGAGGACAGACAACTACGAGCAGTACTTC. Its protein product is CASSLVRTDNYEQYF.

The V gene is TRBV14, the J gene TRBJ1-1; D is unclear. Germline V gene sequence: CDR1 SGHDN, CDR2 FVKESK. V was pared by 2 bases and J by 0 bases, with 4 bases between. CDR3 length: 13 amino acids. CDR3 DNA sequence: TGTGCCAGCAGCCAACAGGTGAACACTGAAGCTTTCTTT. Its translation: CASSQQVNTEAFF.